What follows is one T cell receptor beta chain and its context. Its specificity is unknown. One end of the junction fails to match germline, which may point to a read error. Produced via immunoSEQ multiplex PCR; TCRdb's table is partial and in-frame only. This repertoire shows 130,000 to 150,000 clones, more than 70% found once; its top ten account for more than 3%. The data are from a study of T cell responses to AZD1222 COVID-19 vaccine. The CDR3 loop spans 15 amino acids. The V gene's germline CDR1 is SGHTA and CDR2 FQGNSA. General study results and limits: The number of AZD1222 recipients seropositive at baseline was only five or six. Regions 160-218 and 743-854 dominated among vaccine-associated CD4 TCRs spanning spike. White British donors predominated, females outnumbered males, and clonal diversity was possibly underestimated.

This clonotype was obtained from an adult in good health. The rearrangement links TRBV7-2 to TRBJ2-3; 12 positions match TRBD2. This material consisted of peripheral blood, taken on day 0 of MenACWY control vaccination. CDR3 region: CASSLAGGRVDTQYF. CDR3 sequence (DNA): TGTGCCAGCAGCCTAGCGGGGGGGCGAGTAGATACGCAGTATTTT.